This T cell receptor (beta chain) was sequenced during a study of blood T cell repertoires in COVID-19. Study-level information: T cells, B-cell-depleted T cells, or PBMCs provided the cDNA or gDNA that served as material.

Trimming cost V 0 bases and J 5 bases, with 10 bases left between them. The CDR3 runs 15 residues. Germline CDR1 MGHRA, CDR2 YSYEKL. In the original workflow: Researchers report that nucleated cell counts were estimated from reference gene primer amplification. Method: immunoSEQ multiplex PCR; TCRdb's copy keeps in-frame clones and lacks some. D and trimming were read from the DNA, whereas the V and J calls and clone size are those reported in that table. The sample holds approximately 270,000 clones, roughly 90% seen once. Sequencing input: peripheral blood. The TCR originated in a man between 45 and 60 years old with acute or convalescent COVID-19. The V gene is TRBV4-1, the J gene TRBJ2-2, with a weak D call TRBD2 (5 bases). CDR3 sequence: CASSQEVGLTGELFF. In nucleotides, the CDR3 is TGCGCCAGCAGCCAAGAAGTTGGACTTACCGGGGAGCTGTTTTTT.